This T cell receptor beta chain was observed in a study of CD8 T cells in Susac syndrome (dated by TCRdb to between 2017 and 2020). For the study in its entirety: The study used repertoire sequencing to test whether antigen drove CD8+ T cell activation and differentiation in Susac syndrome. CD8+ T cell repertoire clonality was compared between about 12 healthy donors, about 14 Susac syndrome patients and 15 or so multiple sclerosis patients.

High-throughput TCR beta sequencing profiled peripheral blood CD8+ and CD4+ T cells from healthy donors, Susac syndrome patients and multiple sclerosis patients. Healthy donors were age- and sex-matched controls. Bulk CD8+ and CD4+ T cells were purified by magnetic negative isolation, whereas CD8+ TEMRA cells were enriched by FACS. Blood was drawn into EDTA tubes, processed within 24 hours, and PBMCs were isolated by density gradient centrifugation. PBMCs intended for TCR sequencing were cryopreserved in liquid nitrogen and thawed later in a water bath at 37 degrees C. The sorted or isolated CD4+, CD8+ and CD8+ TEMRA cells reached a purity of at least 90%. RNA was extracted using the RNeasy kit, and roughly 0.45 to 1 microgram was reverse transcribed with random hexamers. The immunoSEQ multiplex PCR assay, which covers 54 Vbeta and 13 Jbeta segments, was used to amplify TCR beta CDR3 regions. PCR amplification bias was corrected by using a synthetic template baseline for primer optimization and computational correction. Per the original workflow: Only productive sequences were kept, with reads annotated to V, D and J genes according to IMGT and analyzed in immunoSEQ Analyzer. Clonality was calculated as one minus the Shannon entropy normalized by log2 of the number of productive unique sequences. Public and private clones were assessed among the 100 most prevalent clones of each patient and control. Susac-specific clones were defined as absent from healthy and MS cohorts, roughly 1,100 published viral clones and other ImmuneACCESS disease sequences. The raw public data were reprocessed by TCRdb itself: fastp quality trimming at Q25, MiXCR clonotype calling, in-frame beta chains only. For every CDR3 protein sequence, its rows merge into one entry that carries the most common genes and DNA. TCRdb's processing, not the authors', yielded these V and J calls. The table for this sample lists 75,000 to 100,000 distinct CDR3 sequences; 94% of them were counted only once. The ten biggest clones cover 0.25% to 0.3% of the sample.

Of note for this clonotype: The antigen it binds to is not known. No clone much larger than this one lies a single base away; base qualities are absent.

General conclusions and limits of the study: The TCR sequencing and HLA analysis was acknowledged to have included a relatively small number of individuals.

The sequence was obtained from a human donor in good health. Sequenced input: CD8+ T cells from PBMCs.

The nucleotide sequence reads TGCGCCAGCAGTCAATACAAGGCACGGACGGACAGGGACAATCGTTATCGGAAGGAGACCCAGTACTTC. Translated, it gives CASSQYKARTDRDNRYRKETQYF. The chain links TRBV23-1 with TRBJ2-5, with 8 bases aligning to TRBD1. TRBV23-1 is an ORF, with its function uncertain. Spanning cysteine to phenylalanine, the CDR3 consists of 23 amino acids. The read is trimmed to its CDR3 DNA, 69 bases read in frame from base 1. At the junction V is shortened by 1 base and J by 5 bases; bases outside the gene matches: 30.